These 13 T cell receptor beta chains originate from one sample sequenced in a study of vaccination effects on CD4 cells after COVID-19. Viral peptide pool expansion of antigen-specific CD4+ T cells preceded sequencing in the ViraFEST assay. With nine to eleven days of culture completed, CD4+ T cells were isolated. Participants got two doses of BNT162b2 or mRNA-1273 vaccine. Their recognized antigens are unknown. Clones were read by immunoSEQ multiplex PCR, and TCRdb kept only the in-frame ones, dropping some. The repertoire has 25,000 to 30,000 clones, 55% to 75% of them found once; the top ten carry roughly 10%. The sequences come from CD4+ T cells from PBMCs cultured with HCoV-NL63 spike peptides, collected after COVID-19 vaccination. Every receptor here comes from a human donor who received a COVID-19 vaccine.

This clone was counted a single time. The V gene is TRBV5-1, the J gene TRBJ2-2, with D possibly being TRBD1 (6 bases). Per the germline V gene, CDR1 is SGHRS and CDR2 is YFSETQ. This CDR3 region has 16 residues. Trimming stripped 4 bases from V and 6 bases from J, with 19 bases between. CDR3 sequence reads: CASSQGNRASSGELFF. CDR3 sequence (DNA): TGCGCCAGCAGCCAGGGGAACAGGGCTAGCTCCGGGGAGCTGTTTTTT.

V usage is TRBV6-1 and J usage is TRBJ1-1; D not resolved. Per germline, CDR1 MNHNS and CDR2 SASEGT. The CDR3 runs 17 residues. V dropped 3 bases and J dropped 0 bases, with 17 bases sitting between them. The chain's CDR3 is CASSDPGRKSMNTEAFF. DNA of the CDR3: TGTGCCAGCAGTGATCCCGGCAGAAAGTCAATGAACACTGAAGCTTTCTTT.

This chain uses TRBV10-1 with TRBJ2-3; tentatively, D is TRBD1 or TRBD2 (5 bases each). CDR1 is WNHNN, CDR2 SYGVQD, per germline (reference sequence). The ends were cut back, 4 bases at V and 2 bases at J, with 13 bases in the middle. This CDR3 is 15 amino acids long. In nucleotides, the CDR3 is TGCGCCAGCAGTGCAGAGGGGCGACCCACAGATACGCAGTATTTT. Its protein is CASSAEGRPTDTQYF.

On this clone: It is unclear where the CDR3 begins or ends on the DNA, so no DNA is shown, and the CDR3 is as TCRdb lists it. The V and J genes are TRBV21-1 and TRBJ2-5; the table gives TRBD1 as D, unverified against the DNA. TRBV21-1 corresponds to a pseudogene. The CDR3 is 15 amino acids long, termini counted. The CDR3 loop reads CASSKVGKGAETQYF.

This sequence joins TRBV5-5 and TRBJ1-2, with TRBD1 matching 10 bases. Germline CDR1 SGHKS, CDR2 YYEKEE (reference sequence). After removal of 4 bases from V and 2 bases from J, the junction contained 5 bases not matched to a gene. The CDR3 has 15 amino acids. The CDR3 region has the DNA TGTGCCAGCAGCGTGGGACAGGGGATAAACTATGGCTACACCTTC. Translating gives CASSVGQGINYGYTF.

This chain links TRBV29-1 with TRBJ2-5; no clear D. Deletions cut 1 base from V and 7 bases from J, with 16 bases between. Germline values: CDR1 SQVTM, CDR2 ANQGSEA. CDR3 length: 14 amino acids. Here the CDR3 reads CSVEGIYSRATQYF. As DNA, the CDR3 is TGCAGCGTTGAAGGCATTTACAGCCGCGCGACCCAGTACTTC.

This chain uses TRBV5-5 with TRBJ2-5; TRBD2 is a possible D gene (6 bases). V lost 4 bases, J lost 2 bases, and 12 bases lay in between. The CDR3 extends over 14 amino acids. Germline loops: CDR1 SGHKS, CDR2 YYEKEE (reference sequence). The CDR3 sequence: CASSLTGSQETQYF. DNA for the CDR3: TGTGCCAGCAGCCTAACCGGGAGTCAAGAGACCCAGTACTTC.

CDR3 DNA: TGTGCCAGCTCAAGACTGGACTCCACAGGCACAGATACGCAGTATTTT. Protein: CASSRLDSTGTDTQYF. The chain is built from TRBV18 and TRBJ2-3; TRBD2 is a possible D gene (5 bases). The V and J ends lost 5 bases and 1 base respectively, with 16 bases between them. Germline-derived CDR1 and CDR2 are KGHSH and LQKENI. The CDR3 runs to 16 residues.

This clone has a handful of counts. Here the CDR3 DNA reads TGTGCCAGCAGAGCCATCCTATATTCACCCCTCCACTTT. Translation: CASRAILYSPLHF. This rearrangement joins TRBV12-3 or TRBV12-4 to TRBJ1-6; D is unresolved. This CDR3 has 13 residues. Trimming left V 6 bases short and J 8 bases short, with 11 bases between.

DNA of the CDR3: TGCGCCAGCAGCGGGCACATGGAGACGGGAGAGCAGTTCTTC. This codes for CASSGHMETGEQFF. This sequence joins TRBV10-1 and TRBJ2-1, with a weak D call TRBD2 (5 bases). This CDR3 contains 14 residues. Germline V gene lookup returns CDR1 WNHNN and CDR2 SYGVQD (reference sequence). Trimming stripped 6 bases from V and 10 bases from J, with 19 bases between.

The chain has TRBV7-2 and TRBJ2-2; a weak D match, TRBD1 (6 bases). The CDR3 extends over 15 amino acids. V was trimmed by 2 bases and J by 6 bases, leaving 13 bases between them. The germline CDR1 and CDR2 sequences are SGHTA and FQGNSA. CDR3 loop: CASSLSSGTPGELFF. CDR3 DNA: TGTGCCAGCAGCTTAAGCTCCGGGACACCCGGGGAGCTGTTTTTT.

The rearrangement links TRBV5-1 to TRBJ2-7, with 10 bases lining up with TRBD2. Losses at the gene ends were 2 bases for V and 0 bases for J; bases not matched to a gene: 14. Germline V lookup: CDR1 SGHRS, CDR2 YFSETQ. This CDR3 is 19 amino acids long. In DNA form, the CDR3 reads TGCGCCAGCAGCTTCTATCTAGCGGGAGACGGGATGAGCTCCTACGAGCAGTACTTC. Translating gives CASSFYLAGDGMSSYEQYF.

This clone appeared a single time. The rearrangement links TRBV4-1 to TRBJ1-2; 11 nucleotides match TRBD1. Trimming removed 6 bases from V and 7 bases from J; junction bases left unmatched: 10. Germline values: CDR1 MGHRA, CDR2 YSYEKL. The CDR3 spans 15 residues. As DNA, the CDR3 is TGCGCCAGCAGGCGAGTTGTGGACAGGGGGCCTGGCTACACCTTC. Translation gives CASRRVVDRGPGYTF.